Reported below is one T cell receptor (beta chain). Its target is not known. Germline V gives CDR1 WSHSY, CDR2 SAAADI. CDR3 length: 14 residues. The germline V and J ends were trimmed by 6 bases and 3 bases, with 12 bases remaining between them. This entry is derived from a study of vaccination effects on CD4 cells after COVID-19. Method: immunoSEQ multiplex PCR; TCRdb's copy keeps in-frame clones and lacks some. The sample records some 50,000 clones, about 76% being singletons. Viral peptide pools were used in the ViraFEST assay to expand antigen-specific CD4+ T cells, and sequencing came afterward. CD4+ T cell isolation took place after 10 days of culture. Two doses of either BNT162b2 or mRNA-1273 were given to each participant. Peptides at about 10 ug/ml and IL-2 at approximately 9.7 IU/ml were added to two million PBMC per well.

The chain has TRBV10-2 and TRBJ2-1; D is ambiguous. Source: CD4+ T cells from PBMCs cultured with HCoV-OC43 spike peptides, taken after COVID-19 vaccination. Subset of the sample: HCoV-OC43 spike overlapping peptide pool stimulation. The sequence was obtained from a human donor who received a COVID-19 vaccine. CDR3 nucleotide sequence: TGCGCCAGCAGATCTTTGCGAGGCTACAATGAGCAGTTCTTC. Translation: CASRSLRGYNEQFF.